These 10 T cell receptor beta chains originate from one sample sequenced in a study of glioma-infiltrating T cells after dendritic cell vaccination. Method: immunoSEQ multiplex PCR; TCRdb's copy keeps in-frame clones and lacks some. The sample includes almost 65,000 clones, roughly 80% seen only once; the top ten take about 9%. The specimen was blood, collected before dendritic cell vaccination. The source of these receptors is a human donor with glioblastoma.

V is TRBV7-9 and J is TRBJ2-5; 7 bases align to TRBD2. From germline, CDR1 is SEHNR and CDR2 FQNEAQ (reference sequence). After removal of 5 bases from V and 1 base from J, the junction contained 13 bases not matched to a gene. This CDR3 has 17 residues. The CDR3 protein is CASSPGGGLRVQETQYF. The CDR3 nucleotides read TGTGCCAGCAGCCCGGGGGGAGGTCTCCGGGTCCAAGAGACCCAGTACTTC.

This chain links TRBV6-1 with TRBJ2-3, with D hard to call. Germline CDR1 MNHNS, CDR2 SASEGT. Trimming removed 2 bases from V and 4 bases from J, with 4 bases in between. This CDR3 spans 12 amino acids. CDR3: CASSEIADTQYF. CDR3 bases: TGTGCCAGCAGTGAAATCGCAGATACGCAGTATTTT.

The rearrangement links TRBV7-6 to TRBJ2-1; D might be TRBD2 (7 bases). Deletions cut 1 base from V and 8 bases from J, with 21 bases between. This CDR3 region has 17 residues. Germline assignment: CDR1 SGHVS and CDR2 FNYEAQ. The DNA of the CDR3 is TGTGCCAGCAGCTTAGTAGGGGGGGGAGGGGACTCAGATGAGCAGTTCTTC. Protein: CASSLVGGGGDSDEQFF.

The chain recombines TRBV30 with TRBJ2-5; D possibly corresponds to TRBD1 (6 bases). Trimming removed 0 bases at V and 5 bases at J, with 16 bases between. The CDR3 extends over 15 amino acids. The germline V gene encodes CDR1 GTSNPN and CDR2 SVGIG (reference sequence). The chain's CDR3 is CAWSVARGFWETQYF. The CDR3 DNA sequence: TGTGCCTGGAGTGTAGCCAGGGGCTTTTGGGAGACCCAGTACTTC.

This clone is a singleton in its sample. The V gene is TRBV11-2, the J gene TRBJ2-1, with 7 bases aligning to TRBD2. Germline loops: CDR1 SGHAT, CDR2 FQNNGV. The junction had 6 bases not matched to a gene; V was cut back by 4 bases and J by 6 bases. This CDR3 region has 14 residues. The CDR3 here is CASSSLTSVNEQFF. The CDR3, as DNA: TGTGCCAGCAGCTCCCTCACTAGCGTCAATGAGCAGTTCTTC.

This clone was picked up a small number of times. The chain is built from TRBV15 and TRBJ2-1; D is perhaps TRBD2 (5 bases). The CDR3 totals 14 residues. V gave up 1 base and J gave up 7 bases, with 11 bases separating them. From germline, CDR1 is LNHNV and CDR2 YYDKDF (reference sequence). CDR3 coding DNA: TGTGCCACCAGCAGAGGTCCTCCGGGGAATGAGCAGTTCTTC. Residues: CATSRGPPGNEQFF.

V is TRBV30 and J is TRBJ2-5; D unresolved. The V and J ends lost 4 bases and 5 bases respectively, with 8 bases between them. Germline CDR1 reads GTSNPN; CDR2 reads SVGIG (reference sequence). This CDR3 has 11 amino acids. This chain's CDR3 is CAWIRAETQYF. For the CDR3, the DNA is TGTGCCTGGATTAGAGCGGAGACCCAGTACTTC.

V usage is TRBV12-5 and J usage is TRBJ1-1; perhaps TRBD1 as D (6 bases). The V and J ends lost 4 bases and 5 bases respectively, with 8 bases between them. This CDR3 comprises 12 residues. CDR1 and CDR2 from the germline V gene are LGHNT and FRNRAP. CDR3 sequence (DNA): TGTGCTAGTGGTTACGGACAGACTGAAGCTTTCTTT. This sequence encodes CASGYGQTEAFF. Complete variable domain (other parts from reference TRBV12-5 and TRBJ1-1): DARVTQTPRHKVTEMGQEVTMRCQPILGHNTVFWYRQTMMQGLELLAYFRNRAPLDDSGMPKDRFSAEMPDATLATLKIQPSEPRDSAVYFCASGYGQTEAFFGQGTRLTVV.

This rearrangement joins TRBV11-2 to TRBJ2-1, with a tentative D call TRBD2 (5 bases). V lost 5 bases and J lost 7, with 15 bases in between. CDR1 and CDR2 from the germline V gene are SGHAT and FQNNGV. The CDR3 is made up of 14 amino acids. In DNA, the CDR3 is TGTGCCAGCAGCCACGGGGTTATCGGGAATGAGCAGTTCTTC. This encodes CASSHGVIGNEQFF.

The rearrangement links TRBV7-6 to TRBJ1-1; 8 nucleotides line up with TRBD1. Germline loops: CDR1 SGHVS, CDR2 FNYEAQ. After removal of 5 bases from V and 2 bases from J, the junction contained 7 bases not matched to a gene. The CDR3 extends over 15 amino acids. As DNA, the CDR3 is TGTGCCAGCAGCACCCGACAGGGGTTAAACACTGAAGCTTTCTTT. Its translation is CASSTRQGLNTEAFF.